The 7 T cell receptor beta chains given below trace back to one sample, sequenced in a study of OX40 agonist ivuxolimab in advanced cancers. Library preparation was by the immunoSEQ multiplex PCR assay. What TCRdb holds here is the immuneACCESS table cut down to in-frame rearrangements. Part of the clones is not present; checked against another copy, under half of the missing clones reflect an unresolved V gene, and the others are unexplained. This sample comprises 25,000 to 40,000 clones, 84% of them detected only once. The ten largest clones take up around 12% of the sample. This material consisted of CD4+ or CD8+ T cells sorted from blood, taken in a trial of the OX40 agonist ivuxolimab. The source is an adult with an advanced solid tumor such as melanoma, head and neck, liver or kidney cancer.

The chain joins TRBV2 to TRBJ2-5; 12 nucleotides line up with TRBD1. With 4 bases clipped from V and 1 base from J, the junction kept 13 bases outside the gene matches. The CDR3 has 19 residues. Germline CDR1 and CDR2: SNHLY and FYNNEI. In nucleotides, the CDR3 is TGTGCCAGCAGTGTATATAGGGACAGGGGGCATTTTCCCCAAGAGACCCAGTACTTC. Translating gives CASSVYRDRGHFPQETQYF.

The CDR3 DNA reads as TGTGCCAGCAGCGGCACCGGGTCAGGGCTGCACGAGCAGTACTTC. This encodes CASSGTGSGLHEQYF. The gene calls are TRBV9 and TRBJ2-7; weak D call: TRBD1 (5 bases). With 3 bases removed from V and 5 bases from J, the gap between germline ends came to 18 bases. The CDR3 spans 15 residues. Germline loops: CDR1 SGDLS, CDR2 YYNGEE. The variable domain in full, completed from reference TRBV9 and TRBJ2-7, reads DSGVTQTPKHLITATGQRVTLRCSPRSGDLSVYWYQQSLDQGLQFLIQYYNGEERAKGNILERFSAQQFPDLHSELNLSSLELGDSALYFCASSGTGSGLHEQYFGPGTRLTVT.

J is TRBJ1-2 and V is TRBV9, with D tentatively TRBD1 (6 bases). CDR1 and CDR2 from the germline V gene are SGDLS and YYNGEE. The V and J ends lost 4 bases and 1 base respectively, with 11 bases between them. The CDR3 covers 14 residues. The CDR3 loop is CASSTGGVNYGYTF. In DNA form, the CDR3 reads TGTGCCAGCAGCACCGGGGGCGTTAACTATGGCTACACCTTC.

This chain links TRBV7-6 with TRBJ1-1; TRBD1 might be the D (5 bases). V dropped 6 bases and J dropped 1 base, with 12 bases sitting between them. CDR3 size: 14 residues. Germline values: CDR1 SGHVS, CDR2 FNYEAQ. Written as DNA, the CDR3 is TGTGCCAGCAGGGTAGGTGGGACGAACACTGAAGCTTTCTTT. Translated, it gives CASRVGGTNTEAFF.

The chain carries TRBV7-9 and TRBJ2-1; 14 nucleotides line up with TRBD2. The germline V gene has CDR1 SEHNR and CDR2 FQNEAQ (reference sequence). Losses at the gene ends were 5 bases for V and 9 bases for J; bases not matched to a gene: 6. The CDR3 contains 15 residues. The CDR3 reads CASSQGLAGVSEQFF. The CDR3 bases are TGTGCCAGCAGCCAGGGACTAGCGGGAGTTAGTGAGCAGTTCTTC.

This chain joins TRBV5-4 and TRBJ2-3, with D perhaps matching TRBD1 (6 bases). Trimming took 4 bases from V and 1 from J, leaving 13 bases between them. The CDR3 is 15 amino acids. Germline V gene lookup returns CDR1 SGHNT and CDR2 YYREEE (reference sequence). CDR3: CASSPDSLGTDTQYF. The CDR3 nucleotides are TGTGCCAGCAGCCCGGACAGTCTCGGCACAGATACGCAGTATTTT.

The rearrangement uses TRBV13 and TRBJ2-7; 7 bases align to TRBD1. CDR3 length: 16 amino acids. The junction had 10 bases not matched to a gene; V was cut back by 5 bases and J by 0 bases. Germline CDR1 is PRHDT and CDR2 is FYEKMQ (reference sequence). The CDR3: CASSLQRTGSSYEQYF. CDR3 DNA: TGTGCCAGCAGCCTGCAACGGACAGGTTCCTCCTACGAGCAGTACTTC.